This TCR beta chain was recovered during a study of graft-versus-host responses after intestinal transplantation. The study's findings and limits: Some patients had graft-donor T cell macrochimerism, and their allografts showed high graft-versus-host to host-versus-graft clonal ratios.

Sequenced by immunoSEQ multiplex PCR; TCRdb stores in-frame clones only, minus some. This table holds some 26,000 clones, approximately 94% found once. As for this clone: The antigen is undetermined.

This sequence originates from a human patient who received an intestinal transplant, so some T cells may come from the graft donor. The sample here was PBMCs, taken 156 days after intestinal transplant.

CDR3: CASSQDSNSPLHF. The CDR3 bases are TGCGCCAGCAGCCAAGATAGTAATTCACCCCTCCACTTT. V gene TRBV4-1 combines with J gene TRBJ1-6; D unclear. Trimming pared 0 bases from V and 6 bases from J, leaving 3 bases between. Germline V gene data show CDR1 as MGHRA and CDR2 as YSYEKL. CDR3 size: 13 residues.